This TCR beta chain was sequenced in a study of cytomegalovirus exposure and HLA in healthy donors. General study points: First-cohort TCR clusters tended to co-occur in the 95 to 150 validation repertoires, a later analysis found. The investigators catalogued 164 TCR beta chains as cytomegalovirus-associated.

On this clone itself: The antigen is unknown.

Profiling relied on immunoSEQ multiplex PCR, and the TCRdb table lists in-frame clones only, not all of them. The profile shows about 360,000 clones, approximately 90% of them singletons. The V segment lost 2 bases and the J segment 3 bases; nucleotides outside the gene matches: 10. Per the germline V gene, CDR1 is MDHEN and CDR2 is SYDVKM. The CDR3 is 18 residues long. Among the roughly 120 subjects of the validation cohort, separate from the approximately 670-subject first cohort, were the donors. The sequenced sample was PBMCs. This receptor was obtained from a woman between 18 and 30 years old in good health and CMV-seronegative. The V and J genes are TRBV28 and TRBJ2-7; the match to TRBD2 covers 13 bases. CDR3 residues: CASSLILAGGRVFYEQYF. CDR3 bases: TGTGCCAGCAGTTTAATACTAGCGGGAGGGAGGGTTTTCTACGAGCAGTACTTC.